A single sample is the source of the 3 T cell receptor beta chains below, sequenced in a study of neurological immune-mediated disorders. In TCRdb, the 5' RACE reads were re-called with MiXCR into one record per CDR3 protein. The table records roughly 67,000 distinct CDR3 sequences, 4.1% of them present only once. Specimen: PBMCs. These receptors all come from a man aged 45-65 years with multiple sclerosis.

This clonotype came up many times. The V gene is TRBV7-9, the J gene TRBJ2-2; the match to TRBD1 covers 9 bases. The CDR3 consists of 16 residues. CDR1 is SEHNR, CDR2 FQNEAQ, per germline (reference sequence). The J segment lost 1 base and the V segment lost 3 bases, leaving 3 bases of the junction unmatched. CDR3 in amino acids: CASSFRDRVNTGELFF. The CDR3 coding sequence is TGTGCCAGCAGCTTCCGGGACAGGGTGAACACCGGGGAGCTGTTTTTT.

In this sample, this clonotype turned up many times. This chain joins TRBV7-2 and TRBJ1-5, with no clear D. This CDR3 contains 12 residues. V dropped 5 bases and J dropped 5 bases, with 7 bases sitting between them. CDR1 and CDR2 from the germline V gene are SGHTA and FQGNSA. CDR3 loop: CASSMRDQPQHF. The CDR3 DNA reads TGTGCCAGCAGCATGAGGGATCAGCCCCAGCATTTT.

This clonotype occurred many times. The rearrangement links TRBV3-1 to TRBJ1-1; D not resolved. V was clipped by 7 bases and J by 2 bases, with 11 bases between them. Per the germline V gene, CDR1 is LGHDT and CDR2 is YNNKEL (reference sequence). This CDR3 has 13 amino acids. The CDR3 loop reads CASTASQNTEAFF. The CDR3 bases are TGTGCCAGCACCGCCTCTCAAAACACTGAAGCTTTCTTT.